These 15 T cell receptor beta chains were all obtained from the same sample, sequenced in a study of T cell repertoires in cytomegalovirus infection. MiXCR, applied by TCRdb to the reads, yields one record per CDR3 protein. The sample holds around 900,000 distinct CDR3 sequences, about a third seen once. For these receptors, no antigen is known. The sequences come from cultured CD8+ T cells from PBMCs, collected from culture after CMV antigen stimulation. All receptors derive from a human donor in good health (CMV status not recorded). Some clones in this sample may be carry-over from other donors' samples.

The table lists this clonotype with a few counts. This sequence joins TRBV5-5 and TRBJ2-5; D possibly corresponds to TRBD1 (5 bases). Germline loops: CDR1 SGHKS, CDR2 YYEKEE (reference sequence). The CDR3 runs 15 residues. Trimming took 6 bases from V and 0 from J, leaving 15 bases between them. CDR3 region: CASTQGPGYQETQYF. Written as DNA, the CDR3 is TGTGCCAGCACCCAAGGTCCAGGGTACCAAGAGACCCAGTACTTC. The full variable domain, rest sourced from reference TRBV5-5 and TRBJ2-5, is DAGVTQSPTHLIKTRGQQVTLRCSPISGHKSVSWYQQVLGQGPQFIFQYYEKEERGRGNFPDRFSARQFPNYSSELNVNALLLGDSALYLCASTQGPGYQETQYFGPGTRLLVL.

The genes are TRBV14 and TRBJ2-7; D call uncertain. Germline lookup yields CDR1 SGHDN and CDR2 FVKESK. CDR3 length: 14 amino acids. V was shortened by 1 base and J by 0 bases, with 7 bases between the two germline ends. CDR3 loop: CASSQGDLSYEQYF. The CDR3 nucleotides are TGTGCCAGCAGCCAAGGAGACCTCTCCTACGAGCAGTACTTC.

The rearrangement joins TRBV2 to TRBJ1-2; D is uncertain. The CDR3 covers 12 residues. Trimming cost V 5 bases and J 2 bases, with 6 bases left between them. Germline CDR1 reads SNHLY; CDR2 reads FYNNEI. For the CDR3, the DNA is TGTGCCAGCAGTCCCTGGAACTATGGCTACACCTTC. This translates into CASSPWNYGYTF.

This clonotype was observed many times. The chain couples TRBV7-9 to TRBJ2-1, with unresolved D. Trimming shortened V by 5 bases and J by 0 bases, and 11 bases separated the two germline ends. In germline, CDR1 is SEHNR, CDR2 FQNEAQ (reference sequence). This CDR3 is 15 amino acids long. The CDR3 region is CASSPTASSYNEQFF. The CDR3 DNA reads TGTGCCAGCAGCCCCACGGCGAGCTCCTACAATGAGCAGTTCTTC. Full variable domain (missing parts from reference TRBV7-9 and TRBJ2-1): DTGVSQNPRHKITKRGQNVTFRCDPISEHNRLYWYRQTLGQGPEFLTYFQNEAQLEKSRLLSDRFSAERPKGSFSTLEIQRTEQGDSAMYLCASSPTASSYNEQFFGPGTRLTVL.

This chain joins TRBV24-1 and TRBJ2-6; 9 bases line up with TRBD1. From germline, CDR1 is KGHDR and CDR2 SFDVKD. After removal of 4 bases from V and 4 bases from J, the junction contained 22 bases not matched to a gene. This CDR3 comprises 22 residues. The CDR3 nucleotides are TGTGCCACCAGTGACACCATGGCCCTTTCCGGGACAGGGACTTCCGGGGCCAACGTCCTGACTTTC. Protein sequence: CATSDTMALSGTGTSGANVLTF.

This chain connects TRBV28 to TRBJ2-7; 7 bases are shared with TRBD1. CDR1 MDHEN and CDR2 SYDVKM come from the germline V gene. V lost 7 bases, J lost 2 bases, and 5 bases stayed unmatched. The CDR3 is 13 residues long. CDR3 sequence reads: CASNGQETYEQYV. The CDR3 bases are TGTGCCAGCAATGGACAGGAGACCTACGAGCAGTACGTC.

This clonotype showed up many times. The rearrangement uses TRBV6-1 and TRBJ1-2, with unresolved D. V was pared by 8 bases and J by 3 bases, with 19 bases between. The CDR3 runs to 15 residues. Per germline, CDR1 MNHNS and CDR2 SASEGT. Here the CDR3 reads CASSLTGRIYYGYTF. In DNA, the CDR3 is TGTGCCAGCTCCCTCACGGGCCGCATTTACTATGGCTACACCTTC.

This chain connects TRBV7-9 to TRBJ1-1, with D tentatively TRBD1 (6 bases). Germline CDR1 SEHNR, CDR2 FQNEAQ (reference sequence). The length of the CDR3 is 12 residues. V was trimmed by 5 bases and J by 7 bases, leaving 11 bases between them. CDR3 DNA sequence: TGTGCCAGCAGCAGGGGGGTAATTGAAGCTTTCTTT. It codes for CASSRGVIEAFF.

This clonotype is labeled as medium-sized. This chain uses TRBV7-2 with TRBJ1-1; D possibly corresponds to TRBD1 (5 bases). The V end lost 4 bases, the J end lost 0 bases, and 12 bases lay between the germline ends. Germline loops: CDR1 SGHTA, CDR2 FQGNSA. The length of the CDR3 is 15 residues. For the CDR3, the DNA is TGTGCCAGCAGCTCTCAGGGAAGGTTGAACACTGAAGCTTTCTTT. Protein product: CASSSQGRLNTEAFF.

The chain links TRBV9 to TRBJ2-4; D may be TRBD1 (6 bases). CDR3 length equals 14 residues. V dropped 0 bases and J dropped 6 bases, with 10 bases sitting between them. Per germline, CDR1 SGDLS and CDR2 YYNGEE. The CDR3 DNA sequence: TGTGCCAGCAGCGTAGATGGCAGGGGAAACATTCAGTACTTC. As protein: CASSVDGRGNIQYF.

The chain is built from TRBV20-1 and TRBJ1-1, with D possibly matching TRBD1 (5 bases). The CDR3 length is 12 residues. Germline V lookup: CDR1 DFQATT, CDR2 SNEGSKA (reference sequence). V lost 3 bases to trimming and J lost 1 base, with 6 bases between them. CDR3 loop: CSASQGNTEAFF. The CDR3 region has the DNA TGCAGTGCTAGCCAGGGGAACACTGAAGCTTTCTTT.

This clonotype occurred many times. The chain uses TRBV7-2 and TRBJ2-7; the D gene is possibly TRBD2 (6 bases). The CDR3 is 14 amino acids. Deletions cut 2 bases from V and 4 bases from J, with 12 bases between. Per the germline V gene, CDR1 is SGHTA and CDR2 is FQGNSA. This chain's CDR3 is CASSLTGLGYEQYV. In DNA form, the CDR3 reads TGTGCCAGCAGCTTAACGGGACTCGGTTACGAGCAGTACGTC.

This clonotype was seen only a few times. This chain connects TRBV6-2 or TRBV6-3 to TRBJ1-1; D perhaps matches TRBD1 (6 bases). Germline V gene data show CDR1 as MNHEY and CDR2 as SVGEGT. V lost 8 bases to trimming and J lost 0 bases, with 16 bases between them. The CDR3 length is 15 residues. CDR3 loop: CASREDSAMNTEAFF. In nucleotides, the CDR3 is TGTGCCAGCCGGGAGGACAGTGCCATGAACACTGAAGCTTTCTTT.

This clonotype was counted once. This sequence may be a read error, since a much larger clone differs from it by one base. The genes are TRBV7-2 and TRBJ2-1, with D uncertain. The germline gives CDR1 SGHTA, CDR2 FQGNSA. The CDR3 consists of 14 residues. V was cut by 5 bases and J by 0 bases, with 8 bases left in between. CDR3 loop: CASSPNISYNEQFF. The CDR3 nucleotides are TGTGCCAGCAGCCCGAACATCTCCTACAATGAGCAGTTCTTC. Full variable domain (remainder filled in from reference TRBV7-2 and TRBJ2-1): GAGVSQSPSNKVTEKGKDVELRCDPISGHTALYWYRQSLGQGLEFLIYFQGNSAPDKSGLPSDRFSAERTGGSVSTLTIQRTQQEDSAVYLCASSPNISYNEQFFGPGTRLTVL.

This clonotype was detected many times. The chain uses TRBV7-2 and TRBJ2-7, with 10 bases identical to TRBD2. The CDR3 is made up of 15 amino acids. In germline, CDR1 is SGHTA, CDR2 FQGNSA. The trim removed 5 bases at V and 0 bases at J, leaving 4 bases unmatched. CDR3 region: CASSLLAGGSYEQYF. In DNA form, the CDR3 reads TGTGCCAGCAGCCTCTTAGCGGGGGGCTCCTACGAGCAGTACTTC.